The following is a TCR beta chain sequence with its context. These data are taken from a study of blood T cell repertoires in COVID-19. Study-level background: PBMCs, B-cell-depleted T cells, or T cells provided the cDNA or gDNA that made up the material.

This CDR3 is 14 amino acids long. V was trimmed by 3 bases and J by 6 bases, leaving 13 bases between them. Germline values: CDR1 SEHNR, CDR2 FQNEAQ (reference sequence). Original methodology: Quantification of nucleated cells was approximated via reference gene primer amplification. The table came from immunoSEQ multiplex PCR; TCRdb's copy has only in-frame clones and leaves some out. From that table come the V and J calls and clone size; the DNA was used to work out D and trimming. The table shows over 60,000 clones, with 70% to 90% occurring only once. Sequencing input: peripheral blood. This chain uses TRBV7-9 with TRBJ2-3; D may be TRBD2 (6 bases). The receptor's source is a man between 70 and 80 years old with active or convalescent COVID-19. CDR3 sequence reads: CASSLELAADTQYF. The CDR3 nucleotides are TGTGCCAGCAGCTTGGAACTAGCAGCGGATACGCAGTATTTT. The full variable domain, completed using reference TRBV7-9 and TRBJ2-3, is DTGVSQNPRHKITKRGQNVTFRCDPISEHNRLYWYRQTLGQGPEFLTYFQNEAQLEKSRLLSDRFSAERPKGSFSTLEIQRTEQGDSAMYLCASSLELAADTQYFGPGTRLTVL.